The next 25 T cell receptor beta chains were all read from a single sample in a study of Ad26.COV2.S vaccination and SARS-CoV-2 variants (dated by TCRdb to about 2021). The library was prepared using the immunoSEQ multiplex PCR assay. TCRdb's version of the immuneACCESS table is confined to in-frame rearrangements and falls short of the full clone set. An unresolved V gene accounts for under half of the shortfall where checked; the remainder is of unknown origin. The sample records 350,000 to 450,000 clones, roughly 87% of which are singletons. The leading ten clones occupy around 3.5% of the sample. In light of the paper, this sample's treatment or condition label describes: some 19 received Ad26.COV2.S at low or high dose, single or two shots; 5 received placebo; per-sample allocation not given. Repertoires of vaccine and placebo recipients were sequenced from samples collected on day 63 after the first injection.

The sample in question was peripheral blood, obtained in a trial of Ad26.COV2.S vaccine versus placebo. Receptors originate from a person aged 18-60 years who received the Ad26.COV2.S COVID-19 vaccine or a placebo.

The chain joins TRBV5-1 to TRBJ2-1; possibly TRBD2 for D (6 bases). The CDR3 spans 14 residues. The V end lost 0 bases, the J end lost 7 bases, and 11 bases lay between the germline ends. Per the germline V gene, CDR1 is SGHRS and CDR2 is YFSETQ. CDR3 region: CASSLGGARNEQFF. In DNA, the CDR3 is TGCGCCAGCAGCTTGGGCGGGGCCAGGAATGAGCAGTTCTTC.

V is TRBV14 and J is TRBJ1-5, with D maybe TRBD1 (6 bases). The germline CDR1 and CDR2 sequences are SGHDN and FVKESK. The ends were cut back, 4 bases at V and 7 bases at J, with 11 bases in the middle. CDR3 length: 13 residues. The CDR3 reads CASSPRGGQPQHF. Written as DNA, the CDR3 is TGTGCCAGCAGCCCCAGGGGAGGGCAGCCCCAGCATTTT.

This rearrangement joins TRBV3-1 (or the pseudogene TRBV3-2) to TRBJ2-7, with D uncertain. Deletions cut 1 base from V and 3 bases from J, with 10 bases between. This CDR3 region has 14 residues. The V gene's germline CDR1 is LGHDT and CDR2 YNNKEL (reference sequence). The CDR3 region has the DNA TGTGCCAGCAGCCAAGTTCGGACCCACTACGAGCAGTACTTC. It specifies CASSQVRTHYEQYF.

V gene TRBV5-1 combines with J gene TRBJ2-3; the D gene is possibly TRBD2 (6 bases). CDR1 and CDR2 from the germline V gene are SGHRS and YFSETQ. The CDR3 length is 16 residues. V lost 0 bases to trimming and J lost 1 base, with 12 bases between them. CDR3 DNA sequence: TGCGCCAGCAGCTTGGTGGTGGGGGGACGCACAGATACGCAGTATTTT. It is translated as CASSLVVGGRTDTQYF. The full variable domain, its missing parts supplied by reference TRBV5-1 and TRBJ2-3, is KAGVTQTPRYLIKTRGQQVTLSCSPISGHRSVSWYQQTPGQGLQFLFEYFSETQRNKGNFPGRFSGRQFSNSRSEMNVSTLELGDSALYLCASSLVVGGRTDTQYFGPGTRLTVL.

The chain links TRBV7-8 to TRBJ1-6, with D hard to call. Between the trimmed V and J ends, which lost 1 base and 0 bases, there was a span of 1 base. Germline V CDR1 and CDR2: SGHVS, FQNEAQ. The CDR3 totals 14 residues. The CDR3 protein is CASSLGSYNSPLHF. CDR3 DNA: TGTGCCAGCAGCTTAGGCTCCTATAATTCACCCCTCCACTTT.

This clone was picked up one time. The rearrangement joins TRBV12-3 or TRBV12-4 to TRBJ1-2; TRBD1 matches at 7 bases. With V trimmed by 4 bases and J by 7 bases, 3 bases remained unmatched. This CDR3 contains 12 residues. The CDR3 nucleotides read TGTGCCAGCAGTTCCAGGGGGGGTGGCTACACCTTC. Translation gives CASSSRGGGYTF.

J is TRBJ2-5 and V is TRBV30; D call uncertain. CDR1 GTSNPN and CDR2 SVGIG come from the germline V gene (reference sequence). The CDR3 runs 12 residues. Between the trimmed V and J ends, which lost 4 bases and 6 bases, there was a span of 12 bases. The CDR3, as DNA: TGTGCCTGGAAAGAAAGGTTTAAGACCCAGTACTTC. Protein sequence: CAWKERFKTQYF.

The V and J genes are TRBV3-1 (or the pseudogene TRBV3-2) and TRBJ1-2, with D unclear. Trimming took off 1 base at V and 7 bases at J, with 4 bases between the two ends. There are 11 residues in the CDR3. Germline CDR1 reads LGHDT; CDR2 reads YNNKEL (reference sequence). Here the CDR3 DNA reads TGTGCCAGCAGCCAAGGAACTGGCTACACCTTC. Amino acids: CASSQGTGYTF.

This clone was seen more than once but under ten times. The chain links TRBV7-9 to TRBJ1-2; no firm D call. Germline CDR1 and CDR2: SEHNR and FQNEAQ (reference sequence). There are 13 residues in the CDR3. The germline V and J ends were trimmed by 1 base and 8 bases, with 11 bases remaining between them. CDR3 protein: CASSLDPVEGYTF. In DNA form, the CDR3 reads TGTGCCAGCAGCTTAGATCCGGTGGAAGGCTACACCTTC.

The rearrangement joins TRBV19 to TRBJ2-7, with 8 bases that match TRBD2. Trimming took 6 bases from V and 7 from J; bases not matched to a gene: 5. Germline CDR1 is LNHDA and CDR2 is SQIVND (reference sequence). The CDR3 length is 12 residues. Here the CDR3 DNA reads TGTGCCAGTAGCCCGCGCGGGGGGGAGCAGTACTTC. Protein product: CASSPRGGEQYF.

CDR3 nucleotides: TGTGCCAGCAGTCCCGCCGGGGCTAGCGGGGGCTCCTACAATGAGCAGTTCTTC. Residues: CASSPAGASGGSYNEQFF. V and J are TRBV6-2 or TRBV6-3 and TRBJ2-1, with 10 nucleotides matching TRBD2. Trimming cost V 5 bases and J 0 bases; bases outside gene matches: 10. There are 18 residues in the CDR3. From germline, CDR1 is MNHEY and CDR2 SVGEGT.

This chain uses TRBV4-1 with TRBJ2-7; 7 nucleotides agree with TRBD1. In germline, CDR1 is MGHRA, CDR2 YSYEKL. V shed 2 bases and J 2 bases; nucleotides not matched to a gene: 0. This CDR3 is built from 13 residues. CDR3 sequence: CASSQQGAYEQYF. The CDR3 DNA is TGCGCCAGCAGCCAACAGGGGGCCTACGAGCAGTACTTC.

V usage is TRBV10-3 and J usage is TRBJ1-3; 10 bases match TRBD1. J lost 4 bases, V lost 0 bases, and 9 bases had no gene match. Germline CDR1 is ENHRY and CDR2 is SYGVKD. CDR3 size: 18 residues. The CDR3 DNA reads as TGTGCCATCAGTGAGTCGCGGTTAGGGACAGGGGACGGAAACACCATATATTTT. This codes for CAISESRLGTGDGNTIYF.

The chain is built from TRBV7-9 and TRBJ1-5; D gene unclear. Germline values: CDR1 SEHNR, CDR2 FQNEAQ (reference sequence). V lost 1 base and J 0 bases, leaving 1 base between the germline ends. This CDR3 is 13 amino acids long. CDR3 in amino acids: CASSLDSNQPQHF. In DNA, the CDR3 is TGTGCCAGCAGCTTAGATAGCAATCAGCCCCAGCATTTT.

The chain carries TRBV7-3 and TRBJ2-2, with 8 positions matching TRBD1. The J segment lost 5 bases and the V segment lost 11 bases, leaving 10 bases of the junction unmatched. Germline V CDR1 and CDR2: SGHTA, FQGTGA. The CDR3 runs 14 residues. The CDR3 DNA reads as TGTGCCGTCGGACAGGGTGGGAGGACCGGGGAGCTGTTTTTT. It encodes CAVGQGGRTGELFF.

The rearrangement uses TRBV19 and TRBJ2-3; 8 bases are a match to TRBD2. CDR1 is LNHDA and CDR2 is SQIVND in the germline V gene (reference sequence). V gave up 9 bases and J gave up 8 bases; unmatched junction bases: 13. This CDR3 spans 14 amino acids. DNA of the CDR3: TGTGCCAGCAATATCGGGGGGGCCACCGGTACGCAGTATTTT. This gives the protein CASNIGGATGTQYF.

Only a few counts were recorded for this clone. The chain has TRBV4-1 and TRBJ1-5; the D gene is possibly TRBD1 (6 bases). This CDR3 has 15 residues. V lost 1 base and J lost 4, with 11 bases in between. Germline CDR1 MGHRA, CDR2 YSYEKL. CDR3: CASSQGQAPNQPQHF. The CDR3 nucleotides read TGCGCCAGCAGCCAAGGACAGGCTCCTAATCAGCCCCAGCATTTT.

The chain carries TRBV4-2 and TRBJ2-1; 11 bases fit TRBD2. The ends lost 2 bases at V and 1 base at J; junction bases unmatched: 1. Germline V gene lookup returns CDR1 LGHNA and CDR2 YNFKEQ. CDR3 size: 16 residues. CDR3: CASSQRLAGSYNEQFF. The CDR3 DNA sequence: TGTGCCAGCAGCCAACGACTAGCGGGGTCCTACAATGAGCAGTTCTTC.

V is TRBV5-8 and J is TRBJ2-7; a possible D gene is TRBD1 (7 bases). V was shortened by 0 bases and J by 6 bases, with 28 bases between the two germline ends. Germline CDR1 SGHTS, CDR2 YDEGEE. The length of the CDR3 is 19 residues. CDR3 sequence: CASSLAVQGGLSHRAEQYF. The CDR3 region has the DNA TGTGCCAGCAGCTTGGCCGTCCAGGGGGGACTCTCGCATCGGGCCGAGCAGTACTTC.

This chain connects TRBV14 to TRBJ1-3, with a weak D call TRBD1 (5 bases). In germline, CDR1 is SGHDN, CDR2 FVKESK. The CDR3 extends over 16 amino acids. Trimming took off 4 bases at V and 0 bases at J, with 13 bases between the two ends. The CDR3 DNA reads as TGTGCCAGCAGCCCGGGGACCGTCCTCTCTGGAAACACCATATATTTT. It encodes CASSPGTVLSGNTIYF.

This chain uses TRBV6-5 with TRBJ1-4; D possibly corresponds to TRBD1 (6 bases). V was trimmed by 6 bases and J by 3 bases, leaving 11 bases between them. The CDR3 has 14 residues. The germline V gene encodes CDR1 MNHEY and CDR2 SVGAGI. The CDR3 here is CASRPGHANEKLFF. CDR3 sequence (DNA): TGTGCCAGCAGACCGGGACATGCTAATGAAAAACTGTTTTTT.

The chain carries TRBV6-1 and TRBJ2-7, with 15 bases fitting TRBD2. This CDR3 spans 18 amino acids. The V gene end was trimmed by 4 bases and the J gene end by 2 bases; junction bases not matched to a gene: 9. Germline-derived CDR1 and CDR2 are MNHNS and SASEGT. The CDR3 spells CASSGTSGGALLPYEQYF. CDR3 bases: TGTGCCAGCAGTGGGACTAGCGGGGGGGCCCTCCTACCCTACGAGCAGTACTTC.

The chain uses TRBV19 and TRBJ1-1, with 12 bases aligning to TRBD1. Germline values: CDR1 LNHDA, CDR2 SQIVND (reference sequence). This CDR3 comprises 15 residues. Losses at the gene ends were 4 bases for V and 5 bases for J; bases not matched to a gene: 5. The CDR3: CASSNKGQGATEAFF. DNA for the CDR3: TGTGCCAGTAGTAACAAGGGACAGGGGGCTACTGAAGCTTTCTTT.

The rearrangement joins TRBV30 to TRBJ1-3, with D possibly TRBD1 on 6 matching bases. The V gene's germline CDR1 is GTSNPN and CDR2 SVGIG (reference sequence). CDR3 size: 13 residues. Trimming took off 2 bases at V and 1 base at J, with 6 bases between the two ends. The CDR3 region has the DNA TGTGCCTGGAGTACAGGGTCTGGAAACACCATATATTTT. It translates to CAWSTGSGNTIYF.

The CDR3 is CASSVDGAIGNTIYF. The CDR3 bases are TGTGCCAGCAGCGTAGATGGGGCAATTGGAAACACCATATATTTT. The V and J genes are TRBV9 and TRBJ1-3; a possible D gene is TRBD1 (5 bases). V gave up 0 bases and J gave up 3 bases, with 10 bases separating them. The germline CDR1 and CDR2 sequences are SGDLS and YYNGEE. This CDR3 is 15 amino acids long.